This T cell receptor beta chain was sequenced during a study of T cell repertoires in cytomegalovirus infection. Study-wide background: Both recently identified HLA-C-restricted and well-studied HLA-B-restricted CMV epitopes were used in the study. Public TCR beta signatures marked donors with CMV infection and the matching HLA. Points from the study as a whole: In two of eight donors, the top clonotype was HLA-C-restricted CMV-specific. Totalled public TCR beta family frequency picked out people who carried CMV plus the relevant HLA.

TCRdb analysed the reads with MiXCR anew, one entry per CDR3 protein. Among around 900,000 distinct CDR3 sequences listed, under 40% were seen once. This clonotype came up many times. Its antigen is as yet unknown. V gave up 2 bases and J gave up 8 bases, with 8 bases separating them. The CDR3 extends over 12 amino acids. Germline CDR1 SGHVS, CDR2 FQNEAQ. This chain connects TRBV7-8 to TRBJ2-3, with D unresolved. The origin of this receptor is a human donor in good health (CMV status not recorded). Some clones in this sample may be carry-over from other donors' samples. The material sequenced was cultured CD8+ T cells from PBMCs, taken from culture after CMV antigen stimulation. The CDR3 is CASSLSITTQYF. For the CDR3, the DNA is TGTGCCAGCAGCTTATCCATTACTACGCAGTATTTT.